One sample yielded the 11 T cell receptor beta chains listed below, sequenced in a study of blood T cells in healthy people across ages. Primed by a sample-barcoded 5' primer and a J-beta primer mix, a second PCR proceeded for about 6 to 11 cycles. Each CDR3 protein is one row after TCRdb ran MiXCR on the 5' RACE reads. The data show about 830,000 distinct CDR3 sequences, 58% seen once. Source material: blood. The receptor set was obtained from a young man in good health.

The V call is TRBV12-5, the J call TRBJ2-7, with D perhaps matching TRBD2 (5 bases). V lost 4 bases and J lost 0, with 16 bases in between. The CDR3 is made up of 16 amino acids. Germline lookup yields CDR1 LGHNT and CDR2 FRNRAP. As DNA, the CDR3 is TGTGCTAGTGGTTATTCGACTACCGCAAACTCCTACGAGCAGTACTTC. The encoded protein is CASGYSTTANSYEQYF.

The chain links TRBV27 to TRBJ2-6; TRBD1 matches 9 bases. The CDR3 loop spans 21 amino acids. Per germline, CDR1 MNHEY and CDR2 SMNVEV (reference sequence). J gave up 0 bases and V 3 bases, and 15 bases lay outside the gene matches. The CDR3 region has the DNA TGTGCCAGCAGTTTGTGTGTTTCCACCGGGACAGGGAGCTCTGGGGCCAACGTCCTGACTTTC. Amino acid sequence: CASSLCVSTGTGSSGANVLTF. The entire variable domain, with the rest obtained from reference TRBV27 and TRBJ2-6, is as follows: EAQVTQNPRYLITVTGKKLTVTCSQNMNHEYMSWYRQDPGLGLRQIYYSMNVEVTDKGDVPEGYKVSRKEKRNFPLILESPSPNQTSLYFCASSLCVSTGTGSSGANVLTFGAGSRLTVL.

This clonotype showed up just a few times. V usage is TRBV3-1 and J usage is TRBJ2-7; TRBD1 aligns across 10 bases. Germline loops: CDR1 LGHDT, CDR2 YNNKEL (reference sequence). V dropped 3 bases and J dropped 5; count of bases not matched to a gene: 10. The CDR3 runs 16 residues. DNA of the CDR3: TGTGCCAGCAGCCATACCTCCGGGACAGGGGTTCACGAGCAGTACTTC. Its protein is CASSHTSGTGVHEQYF.

The rearrangement joins TRBV28 to TRBJ2-4, with 10 bases matching TRBD1. Germline CDR1 MDHEN, CDR2 SYDVKM. This CDR3 contains 14 residues. V lost 9 bases, J lost 13 bases, and 15 bases stayed unmatched. The CDR3 DNA reads as TGTGCCAGGAAGACAGGGGGCCCCTCCTACGAACAGTACTTC. It specifies CARKTGGPSYEQYF.

The CDR3 is CASRPKLAVDYNEQFF. In DNA, the CDR3 is TGTGCCAGCAGGCCAAAACTAGCGGTCGACTACAATGAGCAGTTCTTC. V and J are TRBV6-5 and TRBJ2-1; 8 positions match TRBD2. With V trimmed by 6 bases and J by 3 bases, 10 bases remained unmatched. This CDR3 region has 16 residues. Germline CDR1 and CDR2: MNHEY and SVGAGI.

The count of this clonotype is one. The chain combines TRBV29-1 with TRBJ2-3, with D possibly TRBD2 on 5 matching bases. The V and J ends lost 3 bases and 8 bases respectively, with 9 bases between them. CDR1 is SQVTM and CDR2 is ANQGSEA in the germline V gene. CDR3 length: 11 residues. Here the CDR3 reads CSVELRGTQYF. In DNA, the CDR3 is TGCAGCGTTGAGTTACGGGGTACGCAGTATTTT.

The genes are TRBV20-1 and TRBJ2-7, with 10 bases fitting TRBD2. CDR3 length equals 13 residues. Germline values: CDR1 DFQATT, CDR2 SNEGSKA (reference sequence). V lost 2 bases and J lost 2; bases outside the gene matches: 0. The CDR3 sequence: CSARSGRAYEQYF. CDR3 bases: TGCAGTGCTAGAAGCGGGAGGGCCTACGAGCAGTACTTC.

V and J are TRBV2 and TRBJ2-1, with D possibly matching TRBD2 (7 bases). The CDR3 is 17 residues long. Germline-derived CDR1 and CDR2 are SNHLY and FYNNEI. With 5 bases removed from V and 6 bases from J, the gap between germline ends came to 23 bases. CDR3 bases: TGTGCCAGCAGTCCCCGCCCCCTAGCGGAGGGGGGCAATGAGCAGTTCTTC. It is translated as CASSPRPLAEGGNEQFF. Looking up the rest from reference TRBV2 and TRBJ2-1 gives the full variable domain: EPEVTQTPSHQVTQMGQEVILRCVPISNHLYFYWYRQILGQKVEFLVSFYNNEISEKSEIFDDQFSVERPDGSNFTLKIRSTKLEDSAMYFCASSPRPLAEGGNEQFFGPGTRLTVL.

The rearrangement joins TRBV11-2 to TRBJ2-5; 9 bases line up with TRBD1. Trimming took 5 bases from V and 5 from J; bases not matched to a gene: 6. Germline assignment: CDR1 SGHAT and CDR2 FQNNGV. The CDR3 is made up of 14 amino acids. The CDR3 nucleotides read TGTGCCAGCAGCAAGGGACAGGGCCCGGAGACCCAGTACTTC. Translated: CASSKGQGPETQYF.

The chain has TRBV20-1 and TRBJ2-5; a weak D match, TRBD2 (6 bases). Germline loops: CDR1 DFQATT, CDR2 SNEGSKA (reference sequence). Trimming removed 3 bases at V and 0 bases at J, with 14 bases between. The length of the CDR3 is 15 residues. Written as DNA, the CDR3 is TGCAGTGCTAGTCTCCCGGGAGTGTACCAAGAGACCCAGTACTTC. Its translation is CSASLPGVYQETQYF.

The genes are TRBV27 and TRBJ1-2, with TRBD1 matching over 7 bases. After removal of 0 bases from V and 2 bases from J, the junction contained 0 bases not matched to a gene. Germline CDR1 reads MNHEY; CDR2 reads SMNVEV (reference sequence). The CDR3 is 14 residues long. CDR3 sequence: CASSLSGGNYGYTF. The CDR3 coding sequence is TGTGCCAGCAGTTTATCAGGGGGCAACTATGGCTACACCTTC.